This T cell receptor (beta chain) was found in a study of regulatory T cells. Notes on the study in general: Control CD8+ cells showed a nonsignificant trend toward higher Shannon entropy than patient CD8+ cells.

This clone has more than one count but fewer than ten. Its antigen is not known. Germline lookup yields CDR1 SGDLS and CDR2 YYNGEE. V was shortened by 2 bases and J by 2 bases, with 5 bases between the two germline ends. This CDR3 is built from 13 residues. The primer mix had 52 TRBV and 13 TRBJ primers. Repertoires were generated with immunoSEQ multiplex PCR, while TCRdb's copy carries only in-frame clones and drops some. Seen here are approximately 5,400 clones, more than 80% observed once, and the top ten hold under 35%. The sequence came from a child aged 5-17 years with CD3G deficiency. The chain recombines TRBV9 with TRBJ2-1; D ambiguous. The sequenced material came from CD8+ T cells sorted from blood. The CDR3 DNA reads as TGTGCCAGCAGCGTGGCCCCCTACAATGAGCAGTTCTTC. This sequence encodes CASSVAPYNEQFF.